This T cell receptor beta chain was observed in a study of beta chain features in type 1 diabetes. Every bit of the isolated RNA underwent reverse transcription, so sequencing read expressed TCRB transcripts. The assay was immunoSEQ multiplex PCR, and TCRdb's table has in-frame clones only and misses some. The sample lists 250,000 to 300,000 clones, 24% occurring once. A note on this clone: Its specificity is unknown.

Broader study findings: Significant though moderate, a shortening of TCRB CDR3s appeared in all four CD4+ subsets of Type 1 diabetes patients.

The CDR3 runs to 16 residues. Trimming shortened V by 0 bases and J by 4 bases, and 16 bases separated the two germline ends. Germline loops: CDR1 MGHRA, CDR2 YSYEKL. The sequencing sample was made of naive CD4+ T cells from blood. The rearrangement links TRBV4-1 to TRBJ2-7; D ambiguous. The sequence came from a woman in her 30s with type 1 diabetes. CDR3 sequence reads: CASSQDPVPSIYEQYF. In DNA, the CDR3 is TGCGCCAGCAGCCAAGACCCGGTTCCCTCGATTTACGAGCAGTACTTC.